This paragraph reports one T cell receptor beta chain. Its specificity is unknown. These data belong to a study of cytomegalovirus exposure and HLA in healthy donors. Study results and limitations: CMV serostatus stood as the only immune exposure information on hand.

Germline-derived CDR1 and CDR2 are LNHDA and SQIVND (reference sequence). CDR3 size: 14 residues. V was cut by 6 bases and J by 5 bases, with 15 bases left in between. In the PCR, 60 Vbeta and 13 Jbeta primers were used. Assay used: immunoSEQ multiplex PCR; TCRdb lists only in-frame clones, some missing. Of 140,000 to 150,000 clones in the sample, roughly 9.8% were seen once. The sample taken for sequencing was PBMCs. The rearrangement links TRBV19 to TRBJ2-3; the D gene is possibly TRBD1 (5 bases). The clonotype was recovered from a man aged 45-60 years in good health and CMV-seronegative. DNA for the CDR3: TGTGCCAGTAGCCTTCTTAAAGACAGAGATACGCAGTATTTT. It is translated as CASSLLKDRDTQYF. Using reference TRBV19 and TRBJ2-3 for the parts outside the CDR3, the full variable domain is DGGITQSPKYLFRKEGQNVTLSCEQNLNHDAMYWYRQDPGQGLRLIYYSQIVNDFQKGDIAEGYSVSREKKESFPLTVTSAQKNPTAFYLCASSLLKDRDTQYFGPGTRLTVL.